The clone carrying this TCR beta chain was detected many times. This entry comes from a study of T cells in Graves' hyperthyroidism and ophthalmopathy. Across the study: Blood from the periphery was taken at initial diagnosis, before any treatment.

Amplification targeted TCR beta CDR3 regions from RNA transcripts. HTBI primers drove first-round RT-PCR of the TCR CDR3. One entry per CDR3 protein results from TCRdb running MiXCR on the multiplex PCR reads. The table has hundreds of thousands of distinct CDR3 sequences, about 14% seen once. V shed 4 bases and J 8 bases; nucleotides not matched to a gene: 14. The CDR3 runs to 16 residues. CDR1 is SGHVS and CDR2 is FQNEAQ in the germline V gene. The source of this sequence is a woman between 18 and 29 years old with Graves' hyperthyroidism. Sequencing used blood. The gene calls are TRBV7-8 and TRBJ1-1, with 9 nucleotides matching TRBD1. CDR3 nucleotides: TGTGCCAGCAGCTCCACCCCTGGACAGGGGTTGATCGAAGCTTTCTTT. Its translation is CASSSTPGQGLIEAFF.